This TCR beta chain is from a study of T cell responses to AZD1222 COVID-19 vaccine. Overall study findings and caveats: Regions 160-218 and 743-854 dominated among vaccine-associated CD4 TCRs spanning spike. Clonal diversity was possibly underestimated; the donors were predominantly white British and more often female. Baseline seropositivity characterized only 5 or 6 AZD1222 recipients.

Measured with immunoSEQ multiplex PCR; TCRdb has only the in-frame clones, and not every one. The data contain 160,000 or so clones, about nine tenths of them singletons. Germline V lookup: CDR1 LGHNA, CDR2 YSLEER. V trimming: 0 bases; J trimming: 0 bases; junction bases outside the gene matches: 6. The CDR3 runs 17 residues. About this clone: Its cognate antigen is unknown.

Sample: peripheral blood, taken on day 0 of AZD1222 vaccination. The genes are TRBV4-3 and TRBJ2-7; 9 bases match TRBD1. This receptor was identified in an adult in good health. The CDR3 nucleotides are TGCGCCAGCAGCCAAGATTGGACAGGGGTGACCTCCTACGAGCAGTACTTC. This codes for CASSQDWTGVTSYEQYF.